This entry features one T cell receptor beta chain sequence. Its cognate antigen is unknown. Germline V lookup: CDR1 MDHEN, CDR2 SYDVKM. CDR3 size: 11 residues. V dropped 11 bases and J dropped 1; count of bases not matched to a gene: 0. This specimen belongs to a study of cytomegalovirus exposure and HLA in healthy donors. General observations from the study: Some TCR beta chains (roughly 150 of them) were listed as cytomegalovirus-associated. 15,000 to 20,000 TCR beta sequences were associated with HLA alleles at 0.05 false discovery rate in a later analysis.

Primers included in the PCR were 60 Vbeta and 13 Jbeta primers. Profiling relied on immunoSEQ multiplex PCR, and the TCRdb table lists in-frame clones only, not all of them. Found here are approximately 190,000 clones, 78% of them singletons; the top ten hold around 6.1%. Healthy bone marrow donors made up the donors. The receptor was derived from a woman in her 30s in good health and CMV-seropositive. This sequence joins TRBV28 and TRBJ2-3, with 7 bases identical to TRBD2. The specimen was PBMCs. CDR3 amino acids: CAGGGTDTQYF. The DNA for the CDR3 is TGTGCCGGGGGGGGCACAGATACGCAGTATTTT. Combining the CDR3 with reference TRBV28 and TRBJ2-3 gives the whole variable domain DVKVTQSSRYLVKRTGEKVFLECVQDMDHENMFWYRQDPGLGLRLIYFSYDVKMKEKGDIPEGYSVSREKKERFSLILESASTNQTSMYLCAGGGTDTQYFGPGTRLTVL.